Below, 19 T cell receptor beta chains from the same sample are listed, as sequenced in a study of response to subunit inactivated influenza vaccine (dated by TCRdb to 2016 to 2018). The library was built by means of RT-PCR. Sequencing instrument: Illumina HiSeq 2500. TCRdb reanalyzed the raw reads on its own, using fastp at Q25 for trimming and MiXCR for clone calling, and kept in-frame beta chains. Here each entry gathers all rows of one CDR3 protein and keeps the most common genes and DNA. In all, the sample holds 300,000 to 350,000 distinct CDR3 sequences, and just over 20% of those were seen once. Together, the top ten hold more than 8.5% of the sample. The source material was PBMCs from blood, sampled 21 months after vaccination. Every receptor here comes from a man aged 50 to 69 who received an inactivated influenza vaccine. Donor details come from another sample of the same person, matched by shared clones.

The chain is built from TRBV29-1 and TRBJ2-2, with 9 bases fitting TRBD1. J lost 4 bases, V lost 8 bases, and 5 bases had no gene match. Germline assignment: CDR1 SQVTM and CDR2 ANQGSEA. This CDR3 is 13 amino acids long. CDR3 in DNA: TGCAGCACCCGGACAGGGGCCACCGGGGAGCTGTTTTTT. It translates to CSTRTGATGELFF.

Only a few counts were recorded for this clonotype. V usage is TRBV6-1 and J usage is TRBJ1-2; possibly TRBD1 for D (6 bases). Per germline, CDR1 MNHNS and CDR2 SASEGT. With 7 bases removed from V and 4 bases from J, the gap between germline ends came to 22 bases. The CDR3 extends over 16 amino acids. CDR3 sequence (DNA): TGTGCCAGCACCAAATTCGACAGGACAACCTCCTATGGCTACACCTTC. This translates into CASTKFDRTTSYGYTF.

The rearrangement joins TRBV4-2 to TRBJ1-6, with TRBD1 as a possible D gene (6 bases). V gave up 4 bases and J gave up 6 bases, with 25 bases separating them. The CDR3 extends over 19 amino acids. Germline loops: CDR1 LGHNA, CDR2 YNFKEQ. The chain's CDR3 is CASSPNQGGGRGVNSPLHF. DNA of the CDR3: TGTGCCAGCAGCCCTAACCAGGGAGGGGGTAGAGGTGTTAATTCACCCCTCCACTTT.

The rearrangement uses TRBV12-3 or TRBV12-4 and TRBJ2-5; D is undetermined. The CDR3 has 12 residues. The germline V and J ends were trimmed by 1 base and 5 bases, with 5 bases remaining between them. The CDR3 is CASSLGMETQYF. The CDR3, as DNA: TGTGCCAGCAGTTTAGGAATGGAGACCCAGTACTTC.

There are a few counts of this clonotype. The J gene is TRBJ2-7, the V gene TRBV12-3 or TRBV12-4; the match to TRBD1 covers 11 bases. The CDR3 has 15 residues. J was trimmed by 5 bases and V by 5 bases; bases with no gene match: 8. In DNA form, the CDR3 reads TGTGCCAGCAGTCACACCGGGACAGGGGGTGACGAGCAGTACTTC. It specifies CASSHTGTGGDEQYF.

The genes are TRBV29-1 and TRBJ2-7; D call uncertain. The germline CDR1 and CDR2 sequences are SQVTM and ANQGSEA. Trimming removed 0 bases at V and 0 bases at J, with 24 bases between. CDR3 length: 19 amino acids. CDR3 region: CSVEDLSREPSFSSYEQYF. CDR3 DNA: TGCAGCGTTGAAGATCTGAGCCGAGAGCCTAGTTTTAGCTCCTACGAGCAGTACTTC.

This clonotype was counted a few times. The CDR3 region is CASSSSGIANEKLFF. CDR3 DNA sequence: TGTGCCAGCAGCTCCTCAGGGATAGCTAATGAAAAACTGTTTTTT. The rearrangement links TRBV7-2 to TRBJ1-4, with D possibly matching TRBD1 (5 bases). The germline V gene has CDR1 SGHTA and CDR2 FQGNSA. The V gene lost 4 bases and the J gene lost 3 bases, with 12 bases spanning the gap. The CDR3 runs to 15 residues.

This clonotype has ten or more counts. Here the CDR3 reads CASSVVEAFF. For the CDR3, the DNA is TGTGCCAGCAGTGTTGTTGAAGCTTTCTTT. The chain links TRBV2 to TRBJ1-1, with D unresolved. The CDR3 spans 10 residues. CDR1 and CDR2 (germline): SNHLY, FYNNEI. The V end was cut by 4 bases, the J end by 7 bases, with 4 bases between. Supplemented by reference TRBV2 and TRBJ1-1, the full variable domain reads EPEVTQTPSHQVTQMGQEVILRCVPISNHLYFYWYRQILGQKVEFLVSFYNNEISEKSEIFDDQFSVERPDGSNFTLKIRSTKLEDSAMYFCASSVVEAFFGQGTRLTVV.

This clonotype was seen only a few times. The rearrangement links TRBV5-1 to TRBJ1-6; the D is unclear. The V end lost 0 bases, the J end lost 5 bases, and 3 bases lay between the germline ends. The CDR3 totals 13 residues. Germline V CDR1 and CDR2: SGHRS, YFSETQ. Here the CDR3 reads CASSLGHNSPLHF. The DNA for the CDR3 is TGCGCCAGCAGCTTGGGACATAATTCACCCCTCCACTTT.

This clonotype was seen at least ten times. The chain recombines TRBV18 with TRBJ1-1, with 8 bases lining up with TRBD1. V shed 2 bases, J shed 1 base, and the junction held 3 bases outside the gene matches. From germline, CDR1 is KGHSH and CDR2 LQKENI. The CDR3 sequence is 15 residues long. CDR3 sequence (DNA): TGTGCCAGCTCACCAACCGGGACAGGGAACACTGAAGCTTTCTTT. Translating gives CASSPTGTGNTEAFF.

The chain recombines TRBV6-1 with TRBJ2-3; no firm D call. Deletions cut 2 bases from V and 0 bases from J, with 12 bases between. CDR3 length: 16 residues. Germline CDR1 and CDR2: MNHNS and SASEGT. CDR3 in amino acids: CASSEFVASSTDTQYF. CDR3 coding DNA: TGTGCCAGCAGTGAATTTGTCGCGTCTAGCACAGATACGCAGTATTTT.

This clonotype was seen ten or more times. This chain links TRBV4-1 with TRBJ1-5; the D gene is possibly TRBD1 (5 bases). Germline CDR1 and CDR2: MGHRA and YSYEKL. The V end lost 3 bases, the J end lost 2 bases, and 8 bases lay between the germline ends. The CDR3 spans 14 residues. CDR3 protein: CASSQGRGNQPQHF. In DNA, the CDR3 is TGCGCCAGCAGCCAGGGACGTGGCAATCAGCCCCAGCATTTT.

This clonotype occurred a few times. The chain recombines TRBV7-9 with TRBJ1-6, with TRBD1 identical over 10 bases. CDR1 and CDR2 from the germline V gene are SEHNR and FQNEAQ (reference sequence). The CDR3 loop spans 16 amino acids. With 6 bases clipped from V and 6 bases from J, the junction kept 8 bases outside the gene matches. This CDR3 reads CASRNYGDRGNSPLHF. CDR3 bases: TGTGCCAGCAGAAATTACGGGGACAGGGGTAATTCACCCCTCCACTTT.

This clonotype has a handful of counts. One end of the junction fails to match germline, which may point to a read error. The V and J genes are TRBV6-6 and TRBJ2-1, with unresolved D. CDR1 is MNHNY, CDR2 SVGAGI, per germline (reference sequence). This CDR3 has 12 amino acids. CDR3 protein: CASSYESETSIF. The CDR3 coding sequence is TGTGCCAGCAGTTACGAATCGGAAACCTCGATCTTC.

This clonotype was picked up many times. The chain uses TRBV6-2 or TRBV6-3 and TRBJ1-2; TRBD1 aligns across 8 bases. The CDR3 is 14 amino acids. Germline V gene data show CDR1 as MNHEY and CDR2 as SVGEGT. The trim removed 2 bases at V and 4 bases at J, leaving 3 bases unmatched. CDR3 sequence reads: CASSYQGASYGYTF. The CDR3 nucleotides are TGTGCCAGCAGTTACCAGGGGGCGTCCTATGGCTACACCTTC.

This clonotype has only a few counts. This chain links TRBV7-2 with TRBJ1-2; the D is unclear. V lost 1 base to trimming and J lost 7 bases, with 19 bases between them. Germline assignment: CDR1 SGHTA and CDR2 FQGNSA. The CDR3 loop spans 16 amino acids. The CDR3 coding sequence is TGTGCCAGCAGCTTAGTCGGACGGGAGCGGCTCGGTGGCTACACCTTC. It is translated as CASSLVGRERLGGYTF.

This clonotype was counted a few times. CDR3 region: CASSLSGRGVKDTQYF. In nucleotides, the CDR3 is TGTGCCAGCAGCTTGAGCGGGAGGGGGGTGAAAGATACGCAGTATTTT. This chain connects TRBV7-3 to TRBJ2-3; 10 bases agree with TRBD2. This CDR3 comprises 16 residues. V shed 3 bases, J shed 5 bases, and the junction held 8 bases outside the gene matches. Germline V CDR1 and CDR2: SGHTA, FQGTGA.

At least ten counts were recorded for this clonotype. The chain uses TRBV4-2 and TRBJ1-6; D call uncertain. The CDR3 runs 17 residues. From germline, CDR1 is LGHNA and CDR2 YNFKEQ. Trimming pared 2 bases from V and 5 bases from J, leaving 16 bases between. The CDR3 is CASSQWPRVIDNSPLHF. The CDR3 DNA is TGTGCCAGCAGCCAATGGCCGAGGGTAATCGATAATTCACCCCTCCACTTT.

This clonotype was seen at least ten times. The V gene is TRBV29-1, the J gene TRBJ1-1; TRBD1 matches at 10 bases. The junction had 10 bases not matched to a gene; V was cut back by 6 bases and J by 6 bases. Looked up from germline, CDR1 is SQVTM and CDR2 is ANQGSEA. There are 14 residues in the CDR3. CDR3 DNA: TGCAGCGTCTGGGACAGGGGAATCGGGGCTGAAGCTTTCTTT. This encodes CSVWDRGIGAEAFF. The entire variable domain, with the rest obtained from reference TRBV29-1 and TRBJ1-1, is as follows: SAVISQKPSRDICQRGTSLTIQCQVDSQVTMMFWYRQQPGQSLTLIATANQGSEATYESGFVIDKFPISRPNLTFSTLTVSNMSPEDSSIYLCSVWDRGIGAEAFFGQGTRLTVV.